The 6 T cell receptor beta chains presented below share a single source sample, sequenced in a study of T cell responses to AZD1222 COVID-19 vaccine. Data came from immunoSEQ multiplex PCR; TCRdb stores just in-frame clones and leaves some out. The sample lists around 66,000 clones, approximately 90% occurring once. The input for sequencing was peripheral blood, taken 28 days after the second dose of the MenACWY control vaccine. The origin of the receptors is an adult who received the MenACWY meningococcal vaccine as a control.

The J gene is TRBJ1-2, the V gene TRBV28; D gene unclear. The CDR3 covers 13 residues. Germline V gives CDR1 MDHEN, CDR2 SYDVKM. Between the trimmed V and J ends, which lost 3 bases and 4 bases, there was a span of 9 bases. The CDR3: CASSLRYGYGYTF. For the CDR3, the DNA is TGTGCCAGCAGTTTGAGGTACGGCTATGGCTACACCTTC.

This clone was observed a handful of times. The genes are TRBV28 and TRBJ2-7; 7 bases match TRBD2. Losses at the gene ends were 5 bases for V and 0 bases for J; bases not matched to a gene: 10. This CDR3 is built from 16 residues. Germline values: CDR1 MDHEN, CDR2 SYDVKM. This CDR3 is CASSGLAVTSSYEQYF. In nucleotides, the CDR3 is TGTGCCAGCAGTGGCCTAGCGGTAACGAGCTCCTACGAGCAGTACTTC.

The chain has TRBV7-9 and TRBJ2-2; D is undetermined. The V and J ends lost 5 bases and 2 bases respectively, with 15 bases between them. Germline-derived CDR1 and CDR2 are SEHNR and FQNEAQ (reference sequence). CDR3 length: 16 residues. Written as DNA, the CDR3 is TGTGCCAGCAGCCGTATCGGGCAGGCAAACACCGGGGAGCTGTTTTTT. Amino acid sequence: CASSRIGQANTGELFF.

The V call is TRBV19, the J call TRBJ2-7; 8 bases line up with TRBD1. V shed 4 bases, J shed 7 bases, and the junction held 6 bases outside the gene matches. The CDR3 has 13 residues. Germline CDR1 and CDR2: LNHDA and SQIVND (reference sequence). The CDR3 sequence is CASSKDRAREQYF. The CDR3 DNA reads as TGTGCCAGTAGTAAGGACAGGGCACGGGAGCAGTACTTC.

The chain uses TRBV19 and TRBJ1-6, with D possibly being TRBD1 (6 bases). Germline V lookup: CDR1 LNHDA, CDR2 SQIVND (reference sequence). This CDR3 is 15 amino acids long. The V end was cut by 3 bases, the J end by 5 bases, with 11 bases between. The CDR3 sequence is CASSIGRGHNSPLHF. The CDR3 nucleotides read TGTGCCAGTAGTATCGGCAGGGGCCATAATTCACCCCTCCACTTT.

This clone was seen just once. The V and J genes are TRBV5-4 and TRBJ1-6; no clear D. Germline values: CDR1 SGHNT, CDR2 YYREEE (reference sequence). This CDR3 is 12 amino acids long. Trimming pared 2 bases from V and 8 bases from J, leaving 5 bases between. The CDR3 is CASSLQDSPLHF. The CDR3 DNA follows: TGTGCCAGCAGCTTACAAGATTCACCCCTCCACTTT.